This TCR beta chain stems from a study of cytomegalovirus exposure and HLA in healthy donors. Study-level findings and limits: First-cohort TCR clusters were later found to tend to co-occur in the 120 validation repertoires. A classifier reportedly called cytomegalovirus status with high sensitivity and specificity.

Points on this clone: Its antigen is unidentified.

Here immunoSEQ multiplex PCR was the method, and the copy in TCRdb shows in-frame clones only, minus some. The table lists some 310,000 clones, roughly 87% of them singletons. Source material: PBMCs. The source of this sequence is a man younger than 40 in good health and CMV-seronegative.

For the CDR3, the DNA is TGTGCCAGCAGTCCACGGGACAGAGCTAACTATGGCTACACCTTC. It specifies CASSPRDRANYGYTF. The rearrangement links TRBV28 to TRBJ1-2, with 7 bases identical to TRBD1. CDR1 and CDR2 from the germline V gene are MDHEN and SYDVKM. V lost 5 bases and J lost 0; bases outside the gene matches: 6. The CDR3 spans 15 residues.